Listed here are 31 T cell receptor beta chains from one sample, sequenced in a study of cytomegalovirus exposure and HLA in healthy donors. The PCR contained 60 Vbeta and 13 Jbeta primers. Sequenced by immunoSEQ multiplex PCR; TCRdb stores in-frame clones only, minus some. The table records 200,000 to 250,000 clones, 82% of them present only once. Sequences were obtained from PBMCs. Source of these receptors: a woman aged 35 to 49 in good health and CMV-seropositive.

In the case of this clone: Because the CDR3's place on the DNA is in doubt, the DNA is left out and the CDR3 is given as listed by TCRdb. The CDR3 loop is CASSVAGGSPTF. V gene TRBV9 combines with J gene TRBJ2-7; TRBD2, the D gene given by the table, was not confirmed from the DNA. Germline V gene sequence: CDR1 SGDLS, CDR2 YYNGEE. Ends included, the CDR3 has 12 residues.

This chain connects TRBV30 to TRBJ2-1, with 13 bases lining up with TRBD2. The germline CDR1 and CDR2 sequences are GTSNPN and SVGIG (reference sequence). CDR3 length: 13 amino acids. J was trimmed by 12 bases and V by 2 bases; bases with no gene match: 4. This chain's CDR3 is CAWSRTSGSGQFF. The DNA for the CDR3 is TGTGCCTGGAGTCGGACTAGCGGGAGCGGGCAGTTCTTC.

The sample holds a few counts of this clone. The CDR3 DNA reads as TGTGCCAGCAGACAGGGATTTGACTATGGCTACACCTTC. It translates to CASRQGFDYGYTF. The chain joins TRBV6-6 to TRBJ1-2, with D perhaps matching TRBD1 (6 bases). Trimming removed 6 bases from V and 3 bases from J, with 11 bases in between. CDR1 and CDR2 from the germline V gene are MNHNY and SVGAGI (reference sequence). The CDR3 is 13 residues long.

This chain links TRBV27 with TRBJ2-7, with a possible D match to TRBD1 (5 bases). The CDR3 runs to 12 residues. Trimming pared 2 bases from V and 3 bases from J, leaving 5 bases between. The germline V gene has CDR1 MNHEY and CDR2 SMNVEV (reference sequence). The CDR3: CASSLDSYEQYF. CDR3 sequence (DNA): TGTGCCAGCAGTTTAGACAGCTACGAGCAGTACTTC.

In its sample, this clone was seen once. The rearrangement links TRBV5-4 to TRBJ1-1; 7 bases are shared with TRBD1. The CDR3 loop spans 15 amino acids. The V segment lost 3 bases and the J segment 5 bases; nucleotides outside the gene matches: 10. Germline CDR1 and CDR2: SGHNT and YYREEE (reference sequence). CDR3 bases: TGTGCCAGCAGCTACCCCGGAACAGGGGATACTGAAGCTTTCTTT. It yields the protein CASSYPGTGDTEAFF.

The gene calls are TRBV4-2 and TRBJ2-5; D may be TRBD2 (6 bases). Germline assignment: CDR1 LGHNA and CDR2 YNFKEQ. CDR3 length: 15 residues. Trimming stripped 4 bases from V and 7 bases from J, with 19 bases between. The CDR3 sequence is CASSPSGQTAGTQYF. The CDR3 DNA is TGTGCCAGCAGCCCCAGCGGGCAGACCGCCGGGACCCAGTACTTC.

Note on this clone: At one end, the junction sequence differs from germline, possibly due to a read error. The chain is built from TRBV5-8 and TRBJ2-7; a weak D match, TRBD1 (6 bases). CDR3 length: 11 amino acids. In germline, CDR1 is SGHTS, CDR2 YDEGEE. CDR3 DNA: TGTGCCAGCAGCATCGACAGGTTGGATCACTTC. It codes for CASSIDRLDHF.

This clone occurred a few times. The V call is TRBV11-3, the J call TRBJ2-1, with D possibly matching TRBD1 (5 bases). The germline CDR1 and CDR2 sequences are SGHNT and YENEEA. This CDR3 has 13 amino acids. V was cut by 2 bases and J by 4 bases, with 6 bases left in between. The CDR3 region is CASSLQGYNEQFF. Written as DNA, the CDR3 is TGTGCCAGCAGCTTACAGGGATACAATGAGCAGTTCTTC.

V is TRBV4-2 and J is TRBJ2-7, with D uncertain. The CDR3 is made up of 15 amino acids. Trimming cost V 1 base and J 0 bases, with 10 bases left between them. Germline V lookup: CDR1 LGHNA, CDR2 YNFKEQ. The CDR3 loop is CASSQVAETSYEQYF. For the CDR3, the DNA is TGTGCCAGCAGCCAAGTGGCGGAGACCTCCTACGAGCAGTACTTC.

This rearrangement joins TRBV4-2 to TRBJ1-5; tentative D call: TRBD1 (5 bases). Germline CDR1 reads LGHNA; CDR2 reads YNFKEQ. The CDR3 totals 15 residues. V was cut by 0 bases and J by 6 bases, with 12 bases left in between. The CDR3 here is CASSQDPGKGQPQHF. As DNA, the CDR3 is TGTGCCAGCAGCCAAGATCCAGGGAAGGGTCAGCCCCAGCATTTT.

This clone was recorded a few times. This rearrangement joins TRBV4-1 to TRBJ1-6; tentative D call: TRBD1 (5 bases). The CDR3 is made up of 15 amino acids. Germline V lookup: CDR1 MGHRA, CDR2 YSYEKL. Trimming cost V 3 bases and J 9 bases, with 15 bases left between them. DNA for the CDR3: TGCGCCAGCAGCCAGGAAGGGGCCAAGGGTTCACCCCTCCACTTT. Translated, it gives CASSQEGAKGSPLHF.

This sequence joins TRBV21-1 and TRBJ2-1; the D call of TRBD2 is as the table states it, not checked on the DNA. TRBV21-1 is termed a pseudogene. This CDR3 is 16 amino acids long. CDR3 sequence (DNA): TGTGCCAGCAGCAAACCTAGCGGGAGGGCCTATAATGAGCAGTTCTTC. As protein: CASSKPSGRAYNEQFF.

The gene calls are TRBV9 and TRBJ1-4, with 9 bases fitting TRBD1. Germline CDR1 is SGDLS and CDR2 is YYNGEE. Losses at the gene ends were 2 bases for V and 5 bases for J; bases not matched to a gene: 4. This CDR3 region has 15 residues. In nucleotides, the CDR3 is TGTGCCAGCAGCGTCGAGGGGACAGGGAATGAAAAACTGTTTTTT. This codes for CASSVEGTGNEKLFF.

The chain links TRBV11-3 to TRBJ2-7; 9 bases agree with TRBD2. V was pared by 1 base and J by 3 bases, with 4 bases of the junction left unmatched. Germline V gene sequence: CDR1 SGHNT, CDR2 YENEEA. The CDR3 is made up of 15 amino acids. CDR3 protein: CASSLGTSANYEQYF. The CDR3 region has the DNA TGTGCCAGCAGCTTAGGGACTAGCGCTAACTACGAGCAGTACTTC.

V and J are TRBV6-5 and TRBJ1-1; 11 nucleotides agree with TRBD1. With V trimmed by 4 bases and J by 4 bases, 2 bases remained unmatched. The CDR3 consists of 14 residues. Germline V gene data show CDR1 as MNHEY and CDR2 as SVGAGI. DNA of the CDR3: TGTGCCAGCAGTTCTGGGACAGGGGGCACTGAAGCTTTCTTT. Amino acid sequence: CASSSGTGGTEAFF.

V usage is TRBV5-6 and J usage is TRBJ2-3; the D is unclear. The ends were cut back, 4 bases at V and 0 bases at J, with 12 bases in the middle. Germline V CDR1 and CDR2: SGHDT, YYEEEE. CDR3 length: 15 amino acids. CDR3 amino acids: CASSQAPSSTDTQYF. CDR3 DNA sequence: TGTGCCAGCAGCCAAGCACCATCTAGCACAGATACGCAGTATTTT.

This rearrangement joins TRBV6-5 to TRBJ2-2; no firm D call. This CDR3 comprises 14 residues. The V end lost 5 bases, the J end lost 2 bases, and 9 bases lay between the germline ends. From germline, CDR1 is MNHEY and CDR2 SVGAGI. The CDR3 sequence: CASSLPLNTGELFF. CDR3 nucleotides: TGTGCCAGCAGTCTCCCCCTAAACACCGGGGAGCTGTTTTTT.

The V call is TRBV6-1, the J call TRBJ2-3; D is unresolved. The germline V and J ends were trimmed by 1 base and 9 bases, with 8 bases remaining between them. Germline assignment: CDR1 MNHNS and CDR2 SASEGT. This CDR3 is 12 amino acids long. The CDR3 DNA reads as TGTGCCAGCAGTGAAGTGGGCTCAACGCAGTATTTT. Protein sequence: CASSEVGSTQYF.

CDR3 region: CASSLEAGILEQFF. CDR3 sequence (DNA): TGCGCCAGCAGCTTGGAAGCGGGAATTCTTGAGCAGTTCTTC. The chain is built from TRBV5-1 and TRBJ2-1, with TRBD2 identical over 7 bases. This CDR3 spans 14 amino acids. Trimming at V came to 0 bases and at J to 9 bases, leaving 6 bases not matched to a gene. Germline V gene lookup returns CDR1 SGHRS and CDR2 YFSETQ.

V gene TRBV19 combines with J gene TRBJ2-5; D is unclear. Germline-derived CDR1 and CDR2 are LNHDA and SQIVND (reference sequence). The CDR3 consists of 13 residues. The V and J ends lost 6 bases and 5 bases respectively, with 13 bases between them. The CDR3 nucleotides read TGTGCCAGTAGCTCCGATGTTGAGGAGACCCAGTACTTC. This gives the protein CASSSDVEETQYF.

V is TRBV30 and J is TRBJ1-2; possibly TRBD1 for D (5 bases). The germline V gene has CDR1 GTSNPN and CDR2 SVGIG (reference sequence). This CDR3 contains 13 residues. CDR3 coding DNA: TGTGCGCGACAGACAATAACCAACTATGGCTACACCTTC. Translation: CARQTITNYGYTF.

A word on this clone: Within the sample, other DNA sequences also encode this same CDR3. The CDR3 nucleotides are TGTGCCAGCAGAACAGGTAACACTGAAGCTTTCTTT. Amino acids: CASRTGNTEAFF. The rearrangement uses TRBV27 and TRBJ1-1; a possible D gene is TRBD1 (5 bases). V lost 6 bases and J lost 2, with 7 bases in between. Germline V gives CDR1 MNHEY, CDR2 SMNVEV (reference sequence). The CDR3 runs to 12 residues.

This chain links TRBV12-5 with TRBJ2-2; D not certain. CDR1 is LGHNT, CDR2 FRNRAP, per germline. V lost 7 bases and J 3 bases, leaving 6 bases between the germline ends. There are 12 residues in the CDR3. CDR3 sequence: CASDPDTGELFF. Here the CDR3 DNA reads TGTGCTAGTGATCCGGACACCGGGGAGCTGTTTTTT.

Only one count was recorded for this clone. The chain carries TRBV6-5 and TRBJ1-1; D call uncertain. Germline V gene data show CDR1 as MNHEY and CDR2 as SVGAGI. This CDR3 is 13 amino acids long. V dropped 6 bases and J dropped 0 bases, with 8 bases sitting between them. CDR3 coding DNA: TGTGCCAGCAGCCGAAGCATGAACACTGAAGCTTTCTTT. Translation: CASSRSMNTEAFF.

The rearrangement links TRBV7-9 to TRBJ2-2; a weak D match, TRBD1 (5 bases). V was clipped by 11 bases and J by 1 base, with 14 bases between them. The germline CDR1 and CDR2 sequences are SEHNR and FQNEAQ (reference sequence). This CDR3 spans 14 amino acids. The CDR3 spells CAGRTDRNTGELFF. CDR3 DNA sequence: TGTGCCGGACGCACCGACAGGAACACCGGGGAGCTGTTTTTT. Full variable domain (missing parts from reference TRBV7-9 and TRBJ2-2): DTGVSQNPRHKITKRGQNVTFRCDPISEHNRLYWYRQTLGQGPEFLTYFQNEAQLEKSRLLSDRFSAERPKGSFSTLEIQRTEQGDSAMYLCAGRTDRNTGELFFGEGSRLTVL.

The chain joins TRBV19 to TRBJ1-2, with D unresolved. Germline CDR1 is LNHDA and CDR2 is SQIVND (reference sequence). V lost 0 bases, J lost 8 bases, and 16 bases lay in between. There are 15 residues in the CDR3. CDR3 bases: TGTGCCAGTAGTATAGATCCCCAGTCCCTTTGGGGCTACACCTTC. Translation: CASSIDPQSLWGYTF.

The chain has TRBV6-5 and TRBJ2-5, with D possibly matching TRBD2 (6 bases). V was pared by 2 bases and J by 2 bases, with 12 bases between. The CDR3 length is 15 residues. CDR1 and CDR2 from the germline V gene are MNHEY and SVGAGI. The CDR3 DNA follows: TGTGCCAGCAGTTACCGTTTGGAGGGGCAAGAGACCCAGTACTTC. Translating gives CASSYRLEGQETQYF.

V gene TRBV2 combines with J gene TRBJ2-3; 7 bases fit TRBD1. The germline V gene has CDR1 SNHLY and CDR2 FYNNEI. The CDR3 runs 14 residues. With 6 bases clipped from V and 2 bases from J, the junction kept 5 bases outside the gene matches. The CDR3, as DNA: TGTGCCAGCAGGGAGGACAGGTACACAGATACGCAGTATTTT. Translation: CASREDRYTDTQYF.

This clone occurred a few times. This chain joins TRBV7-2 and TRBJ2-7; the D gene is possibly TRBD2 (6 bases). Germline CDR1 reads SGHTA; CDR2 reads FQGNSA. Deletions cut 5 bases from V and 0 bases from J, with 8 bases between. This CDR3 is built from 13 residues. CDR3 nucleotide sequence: TGTGCCAGCAGCGGGGGACTCTCCTACGAGCAGTACTTC. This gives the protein CASSGGLSYEQYF.

The CDR3 is CSASVYNEQFF. DNA for the CDR3: TGCAGTGCTAGCGTTTACAATGAGCAGTTCTTC. The chain combines TRBV20-1 with TRBJ2-1; D remains unclear. This CDR3 spans 11 amino acids. Germline V lookup: CDR1 DFQATT, CDR2 SNEGSKA (reference sequence). V lost 3 bases and J 4 bases, leaving 4 bases between the germline ends.

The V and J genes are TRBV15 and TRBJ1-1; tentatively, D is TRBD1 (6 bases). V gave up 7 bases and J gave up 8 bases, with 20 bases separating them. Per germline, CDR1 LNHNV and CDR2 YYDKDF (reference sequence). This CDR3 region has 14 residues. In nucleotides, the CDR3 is TGTGCCACCACCGTAACAGGGATCACCTCCGAAGCTTTCTTT. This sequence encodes CATTVTGITSEAFF.